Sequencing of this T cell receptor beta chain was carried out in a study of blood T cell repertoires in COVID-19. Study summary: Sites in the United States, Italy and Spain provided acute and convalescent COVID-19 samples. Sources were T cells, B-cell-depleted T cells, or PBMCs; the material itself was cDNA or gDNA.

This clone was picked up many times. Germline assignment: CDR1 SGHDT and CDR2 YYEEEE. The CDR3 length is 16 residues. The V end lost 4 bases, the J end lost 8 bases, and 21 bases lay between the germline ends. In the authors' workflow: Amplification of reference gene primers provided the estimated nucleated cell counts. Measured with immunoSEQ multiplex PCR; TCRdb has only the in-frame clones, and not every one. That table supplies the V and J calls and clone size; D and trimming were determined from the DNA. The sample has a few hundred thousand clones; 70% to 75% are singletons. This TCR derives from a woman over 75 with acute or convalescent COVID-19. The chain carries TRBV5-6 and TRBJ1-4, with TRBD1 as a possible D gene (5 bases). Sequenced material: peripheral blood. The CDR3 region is CASSTWGSQIPEKLFF. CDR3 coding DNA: TGTGCCAGCAGCACGTGGGGCAGTCAAATCCCCGAAAAACTGTTTTTT.